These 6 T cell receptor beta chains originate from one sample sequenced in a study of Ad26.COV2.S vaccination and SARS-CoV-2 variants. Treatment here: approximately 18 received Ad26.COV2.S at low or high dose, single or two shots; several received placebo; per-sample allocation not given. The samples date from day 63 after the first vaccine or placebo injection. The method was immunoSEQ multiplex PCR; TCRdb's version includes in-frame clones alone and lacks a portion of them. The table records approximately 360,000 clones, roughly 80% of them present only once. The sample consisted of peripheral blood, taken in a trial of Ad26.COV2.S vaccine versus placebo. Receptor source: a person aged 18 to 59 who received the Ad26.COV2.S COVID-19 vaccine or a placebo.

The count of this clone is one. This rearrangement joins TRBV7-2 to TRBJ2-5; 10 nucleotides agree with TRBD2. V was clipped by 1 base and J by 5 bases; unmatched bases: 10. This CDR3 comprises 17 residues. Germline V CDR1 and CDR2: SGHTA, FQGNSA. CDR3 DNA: TGTGCCAGCAGCTTAGGGATAGCGGGGGGCCTTCGGGAGACCCAGTACTTC. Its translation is CASSLGIAGGLRETQYF. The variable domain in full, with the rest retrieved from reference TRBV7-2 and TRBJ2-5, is GAGVSQSPSNKVTEKGKDVELRCDPISGHTALYWYRQSLGQGLEFLIYFQGNSAPDKSGLPSDRFSAERTGGSVSTLTIQRTQQEDSAVYLCASSLGIAGGLRETQYFGPGTRLLVL.

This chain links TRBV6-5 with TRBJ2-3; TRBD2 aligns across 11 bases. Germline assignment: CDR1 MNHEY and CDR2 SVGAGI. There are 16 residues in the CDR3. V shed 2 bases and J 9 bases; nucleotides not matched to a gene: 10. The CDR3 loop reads CASSYATSGEGWTQYF. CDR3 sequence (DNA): TGTGCCAGCAGTTACGCGACTAGCGGGGAAGGTTGGACGCAGTATTTT.

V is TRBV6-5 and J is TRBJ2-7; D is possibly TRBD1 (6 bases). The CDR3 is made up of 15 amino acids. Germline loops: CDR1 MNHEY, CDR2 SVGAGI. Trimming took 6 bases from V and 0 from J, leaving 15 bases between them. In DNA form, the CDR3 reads TGTGCCAGCAGGGCTTCCGGGACATCCTCCTACGAGCAGTACTTC. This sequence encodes CASRASGTSSYEQYF.

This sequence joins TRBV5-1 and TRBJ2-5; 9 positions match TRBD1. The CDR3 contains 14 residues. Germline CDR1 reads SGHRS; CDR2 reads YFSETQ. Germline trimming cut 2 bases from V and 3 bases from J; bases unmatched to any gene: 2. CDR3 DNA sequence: TGCGCCAGCAGCTTACAGGGGGCGGAAGAGACCCAGTACTTC. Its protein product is CASSLQGAEETQYF.

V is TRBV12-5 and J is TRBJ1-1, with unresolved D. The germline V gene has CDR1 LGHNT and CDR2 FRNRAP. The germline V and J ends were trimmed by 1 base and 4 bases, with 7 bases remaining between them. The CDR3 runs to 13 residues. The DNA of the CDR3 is TGTGCTAGTGGTTTGGACGGTTTCACTGAAGCTTTCTTT. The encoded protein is CASGLDGFTEAFF. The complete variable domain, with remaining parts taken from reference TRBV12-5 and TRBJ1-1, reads DARVTQTPRHKVTEMGQEVTMRCQPILGHNTVFWYRQTMMQGLELLAYFRNRAPLDDSGMPKDRFSAEMPDATLATLKIQPSEPRDSAVYFCASGLDGFTEAFFGQGTRLTVV.

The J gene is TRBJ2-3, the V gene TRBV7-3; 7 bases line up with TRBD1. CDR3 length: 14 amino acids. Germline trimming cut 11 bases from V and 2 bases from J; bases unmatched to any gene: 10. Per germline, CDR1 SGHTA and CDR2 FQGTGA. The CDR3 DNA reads TGTGCCGGGACCCCGGGACAGCTCACAGATACGCAGTATTTT. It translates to CAGTPGQLTDTQYF.